The clone carrying this T cell receptor (beta chain) appeared a single time. These data come from a study of blood T cell repertoires in COVID-19. Study summary: Sites in the United States, Italy and Spain provided acute and convalescent COVID-19 samples.

The CDR3 length is 18 residues. V shed 5 bases, J shed 2 bases, and the junction held 16 bases outside the gene matches. From germline, CDR1 is SEHNR and CDR2 FQNEAQ (reference sequence). Generated by immunoSEQ multiplex PCR, the TCRdb table keeps only in-frame clones and is missing some. Here the sample spans 450,000 or so clones, about 90% being singletons. The V and J genes are TRBV7-9 and TRBJ1-2; 8 bases agree with TRBD1. The sequenced material came from PBMCs or T cells enriched from blood (not recorded which). The origin of this receptor is a man between 18 and 35 years old who had recovered from COVID-19. CDR3 region: CASSRIPSRDRRNYGYTF. CDR3 DNA: TGTGCCAGCAGCCGAATCCCCTCCCGGGACAGGAGGAACTATGGCTACACCTTC.